The T cell receptor (beta chain) described here comes from a study of tumor and adjacent non-tumor tissue in lung cancer. Overall study context: Histology: about a dozen adenocarcinoma, 2 squamous cell carcinoma, 1 small cell lung cancer. Patients were aged about 31 to 76, nine to eleven men and 4 to 6 women, stage I to III. On average, productive TCRbeta reads reached roughly 3.9 million per sample.

The library came from three nested PCR rounds adapted from ARM-PCR protocols. TCRdb fed the multiplex PCR reads into MiXCR, producing one record per CDR3 protein. The sample lists more than 75,000 distinct CDR3 sequences, less than 75% occurring once. Germline assignment: CDR1 LGHNT and CDR2 FRNRAP. There are 16 residues in the CDR3. Trimming removed 7 bases from V and 7 bases from J; junction bases left unmatched: 16. With respect to this clonotype: Its antigen is not identified.

The template was RNA from unsorted bulk tissue. General study results and limits: Compared with tumor, normal lung showed significantly lower TCR diversity.

Sequencing used lung tumor tissue. The V and J genes are TRBV12-5 and TRBJ2-1; 7 nucleotides align to TRBD2. The sequence was obtained from a woman in her 70s with non-small cell lung cancer. The CDR3 DNA follows: TGTGCTAGTGTCCCGCAGCCCGCGGGAGTCGGTAATGAGCAGTTCTTC. Translation: CASVPQPAGVGNEQFF.